This T cell receptor (beta chain) was obtained from a study of cytomegalovirus exposure and HLA in healthy donors. General observations from the study: Later analysis suggested most CMV-associated TCR beta chains were HLA-restricted. Sequencing likely produced, as an artifact, a cluster of highly shared sequence variants.

Amplification used 60 Vbeta primers and 13 Jbeta primers. TCRdb's copy holds only in-frame clones and misses some; the assay was immunoSEQ multiplex PCR. The sample yields some 150,000 clones, 82% seen once. Comments on this clone: The antigen is not known. One end of the junction is discordant with germline, which a read error may explain.

From germline, CDR1 is SNHLY and CDR2 FYNNEI. CDR3 size: 11 residues. The receptor was isolated from a woman in her fifties or sixties in good health and CMV-seropositive. Sequencing used PBMCs. The rearrangement links TRBV2 to TRBJ2-3; D may be TRBD1 (5 bases). CDR3 protein: CASTGTGTQYF. The CDR3 nucleotides are TGTGCCAGCACGGGCACAGGTACGCAGTATTTT. The variable domain in full, with the rest retrieved from reference TRBV2 and TRBJ2-3, is EPEVTQTPSHQVTQMGQEVILRCVPISNHLYFYWYRQILGQKVEFLVSFYNNEISEKSEIFDDQFSVERPDGSNFTLKIRSTKLEDSAMYFCASTGTGTQYFGPGTRLTVL.